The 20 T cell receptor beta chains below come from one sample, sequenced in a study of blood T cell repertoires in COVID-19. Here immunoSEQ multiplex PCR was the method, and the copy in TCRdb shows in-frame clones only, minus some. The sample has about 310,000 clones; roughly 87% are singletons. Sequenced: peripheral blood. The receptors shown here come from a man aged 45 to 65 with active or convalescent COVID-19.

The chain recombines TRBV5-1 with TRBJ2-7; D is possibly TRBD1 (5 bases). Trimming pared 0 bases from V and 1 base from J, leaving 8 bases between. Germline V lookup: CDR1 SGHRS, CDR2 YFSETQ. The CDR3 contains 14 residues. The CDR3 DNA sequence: TGCGCCAGCAGCTTGGGGCCAGGGTCCTACGAGCAGTACTTC. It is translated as CASSLGPGSYEQYF.

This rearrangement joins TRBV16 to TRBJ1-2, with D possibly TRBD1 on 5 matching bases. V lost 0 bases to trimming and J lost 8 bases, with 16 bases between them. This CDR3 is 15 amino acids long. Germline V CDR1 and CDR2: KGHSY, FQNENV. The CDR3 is CASSQSDKAGWGYTF. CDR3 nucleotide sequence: TGTGCCAGCAGCCAATCGGACAAGGCCGGGTGGGGCTACACCTTC.

CDR3 in amino acids: CASSPRTSFIDTQYF. The CDR3 DNA sequence: TGTGCCAGCAGCCCCCGGACTAGTTTCATTGATACGCAGTATTTT. The rearrangement links TRBV9 to TRBJ2-3; 7 nucleotides line up with TRBD2. This CDR3 spans 15 amino acids. Germline trimming cut 4 bases from V and 6 bases from J; bases unmatched to any gene: 11. Germline-derived CDR1 and CDR2 are SGDLS and YYNGEE.

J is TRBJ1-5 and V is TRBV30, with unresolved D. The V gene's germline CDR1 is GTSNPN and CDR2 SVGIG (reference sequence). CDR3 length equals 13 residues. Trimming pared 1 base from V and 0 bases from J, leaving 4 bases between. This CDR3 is CAWSAGSNQPQHF. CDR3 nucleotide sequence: TGTGCCTGGAGTGCCGGTAGCAATCAGCCCCAGCATTTT.

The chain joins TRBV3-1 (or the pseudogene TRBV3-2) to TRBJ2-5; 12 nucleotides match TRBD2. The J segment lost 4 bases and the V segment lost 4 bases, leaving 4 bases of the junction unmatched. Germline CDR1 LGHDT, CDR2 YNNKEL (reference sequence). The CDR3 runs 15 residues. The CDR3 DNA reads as TGTGCCAGCAGCCCGACTAGCGGGAGCGGAGAGACCCAGTACTTC. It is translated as CASSPTSGSGETQYF.

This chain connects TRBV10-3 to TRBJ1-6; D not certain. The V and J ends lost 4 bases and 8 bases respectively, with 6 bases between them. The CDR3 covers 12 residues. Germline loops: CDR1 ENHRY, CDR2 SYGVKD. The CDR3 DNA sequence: TGTGCCATCAGTGGAGTGGATTCACCCCTCCACTTT. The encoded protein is CAISGVDSPLHF.

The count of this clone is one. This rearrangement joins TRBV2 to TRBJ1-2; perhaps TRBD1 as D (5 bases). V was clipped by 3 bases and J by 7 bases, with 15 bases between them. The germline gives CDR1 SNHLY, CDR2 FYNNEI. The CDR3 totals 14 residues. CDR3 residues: CASSDRGSSGGYTF. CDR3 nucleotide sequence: TGTGCCAGCAGTGATCGGGGGTCCAGTGGTGGCTACACCTTC.

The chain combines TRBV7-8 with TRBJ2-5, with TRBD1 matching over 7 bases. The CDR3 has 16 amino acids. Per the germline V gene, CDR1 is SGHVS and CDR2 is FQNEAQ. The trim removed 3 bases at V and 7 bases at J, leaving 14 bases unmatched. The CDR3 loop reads CASSFGLRTGGGTQYF. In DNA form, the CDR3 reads TGTGCCAGCAGCTTCGGACTTAGGACAGGAGGAGGGACCCAGTACTTC.

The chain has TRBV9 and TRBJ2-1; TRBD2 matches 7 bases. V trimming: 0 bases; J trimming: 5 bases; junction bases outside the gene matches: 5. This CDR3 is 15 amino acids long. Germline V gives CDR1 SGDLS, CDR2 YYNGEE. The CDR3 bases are TGTGCCAGCAGCGTAGCACCTAGCGGAAACAATGAGCAGTTCTTC. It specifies CASSVAPSGNNEQFF.

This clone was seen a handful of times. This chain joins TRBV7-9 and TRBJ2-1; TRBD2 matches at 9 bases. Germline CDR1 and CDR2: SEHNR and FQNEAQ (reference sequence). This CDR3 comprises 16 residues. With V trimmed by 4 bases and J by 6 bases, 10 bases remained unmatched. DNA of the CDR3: TGTGCCAGCAGCTACCCGGGTCCTAGCGGGGTCAATGAGCAGTTCTTC. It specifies CASSYPGPSGVNEQFF.

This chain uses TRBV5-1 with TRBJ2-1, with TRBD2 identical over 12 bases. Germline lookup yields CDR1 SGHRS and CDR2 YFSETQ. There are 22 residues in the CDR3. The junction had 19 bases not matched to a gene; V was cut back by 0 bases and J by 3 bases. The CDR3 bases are TGCGCCAGCAGCTTGGCCCCTCGACTAGCGGGAGCGGCCTATCTTTTCTACAATGAGCAGTTCTTC. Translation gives CASSLAPRLAGAAYLFYNEQFF. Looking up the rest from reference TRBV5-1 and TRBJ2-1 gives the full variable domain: KAGVTQTPRYLIKTRGQQVTLSCSPISGHRSVSWYQQTPGQGLQFLFEYFSETQRNKGNFPGRFSGRQFSNSRSEMNVSTLELGDSALYLCASSLAPRLAGAAYLFYNEQFFGPGTRLTVL.

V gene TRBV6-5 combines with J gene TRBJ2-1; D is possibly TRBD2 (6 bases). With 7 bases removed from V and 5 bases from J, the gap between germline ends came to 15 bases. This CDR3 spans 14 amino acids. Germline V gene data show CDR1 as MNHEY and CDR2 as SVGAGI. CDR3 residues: CASTLIAENNEQFF. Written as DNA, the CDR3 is TGTGCCAGCACACTGATAGCGGAGAACAATGAGCAGTTCTTC.

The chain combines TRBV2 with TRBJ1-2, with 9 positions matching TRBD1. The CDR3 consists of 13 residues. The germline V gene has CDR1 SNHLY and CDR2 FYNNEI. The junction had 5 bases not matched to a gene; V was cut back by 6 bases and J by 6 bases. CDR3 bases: TGTGCCAGCAGCGCCGACAGGGGGAATGGCTACACCTTC. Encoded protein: CASSADRGNGYTF.

CDR3 in amino acids: CANKRLAGGTITYEQYF. The DNA for the CDR3 is TGCGCCAACAAGCGGCTAGCGGGAGGAACAATAACCTACGAGCAGTACTTC. This chain joins TRBV10-1 and TRBJ2-7, with 11 bases matching TRBD2. The CDR3 is 17 amino acids. After removal of 10 bases from V and 2 bases from J, the junction contained 16 bases not matched to a gene. The germline gives CDR1 WNHNN, CDR2 SYGVQD (reference sequence).

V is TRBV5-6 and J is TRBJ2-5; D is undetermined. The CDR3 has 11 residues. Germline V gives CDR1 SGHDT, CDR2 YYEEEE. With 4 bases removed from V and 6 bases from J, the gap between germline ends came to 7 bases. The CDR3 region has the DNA TGTGCCAGCAGCAATCAGAAGACCCAGTACTTC. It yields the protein CASSNQKTQYF.

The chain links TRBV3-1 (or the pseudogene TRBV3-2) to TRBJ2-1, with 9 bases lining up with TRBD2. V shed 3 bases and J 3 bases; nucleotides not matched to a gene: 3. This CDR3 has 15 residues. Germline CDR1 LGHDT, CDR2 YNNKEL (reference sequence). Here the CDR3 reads CASSHSSGVYNEQFF. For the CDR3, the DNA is TGTGCCAGCAGCCACTCTAGCGGGGTCTACAATGAGCAGTTCTTC.

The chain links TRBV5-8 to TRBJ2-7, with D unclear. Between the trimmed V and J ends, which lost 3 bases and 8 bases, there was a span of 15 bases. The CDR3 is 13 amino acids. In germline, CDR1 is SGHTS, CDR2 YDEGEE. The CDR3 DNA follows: TGTGCCAGCAGCTCACCCCACAGTTTTCAGCAGTACTTC. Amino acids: CASSSPHSFQQYF.

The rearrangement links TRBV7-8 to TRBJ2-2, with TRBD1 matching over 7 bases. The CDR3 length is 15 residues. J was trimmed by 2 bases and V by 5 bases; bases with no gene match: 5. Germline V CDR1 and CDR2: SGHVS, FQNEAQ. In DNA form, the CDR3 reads TGTGCCAGCAGCACGCGACAGGGCAACACCGGGGAGCTGTTTTTT. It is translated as CASSTRQGNTGELFF.

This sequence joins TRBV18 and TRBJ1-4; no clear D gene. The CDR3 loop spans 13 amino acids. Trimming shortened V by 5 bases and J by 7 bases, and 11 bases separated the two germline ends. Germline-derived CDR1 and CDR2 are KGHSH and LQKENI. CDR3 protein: CASSAGRSEKLFF. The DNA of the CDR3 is TGTGCCAGCTCAGCCGGGAGGAGTGAAAAACTGTTTTTT.

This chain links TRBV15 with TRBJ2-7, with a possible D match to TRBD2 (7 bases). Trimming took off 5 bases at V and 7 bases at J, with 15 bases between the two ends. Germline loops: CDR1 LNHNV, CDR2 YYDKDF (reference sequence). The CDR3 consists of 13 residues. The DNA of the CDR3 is TGTGCCACCAGCGGAGGGAGGGGGGGAGAGCAGTACTTC. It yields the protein CATSGGRGGEQYF.